The rows below give T cell receptor beta chains drawn from one sample of a study of vaccination and CD4 T cells after COVID-19. No antigen has been identified for these receptors. TCRdb analysed the PCR reads with MiXCR anew, one entry per CDR3 protein. Among about 19,000 distinct CDR3 sequences listed, 51% were seen once. The sample in question was CD4+ T cells from blood, cultured in vitro, obtained before SARS-CoV-2 vaccination. Receptor source: a human donor who had recovered from COVID-19. The CDR3 runs from the conserved cysteine through the conserved F or W. Fields, in order: J gene, clone size, D gene, CDR3 length, V gene, CDR3 DNA, CDR3 protein. The D gene is left open where the match is weak. For some rows the clone size is stated as once, few or many, or as a class when expanded; others skip it.

TRBJ2-3 NA NA 13 TRBV6-4 TGTGCCAGCAGTGGGGACAGCACAGATACGCAGTATTTT CASSGDSTDTQYF
TRBJ2-5 NA TRBD1 14 TRBV28 TGTGCCAGTACAGGGGGTTCGCTACAAGAGACCCAGTACTTC CASTGGSLQETQYF
TRBJ1-5 NA TRBD1 16 TRBV6-1 TGTGCCAGCAGTGAATTGAGGACAGGGGGAAATCAGCCCCAGCATTTT CASSELRTGGNQPQHF
TRBJ2-7 NA TRBD2 11 TRBV6-1 TGTGCCAGCAGTGAGACTAGCGGGCAGTACTTC CASSETSGQYF
TRBJ2-3 NA TRBD2 16 TRBV15 TGTGCCACCAGCAGGGGGGGGACTAGCCGAGCAGATACGCAGTATTTT CATSRGGTSRADTQYF
TRBJ1-2 NA NA 15 TRBV7-2 TGTGCCAGCAGCTTACTGGGGAAGAGCTACTATGGCTACACCTTC CASSLLGKSYYGYTF
TRBJ2-2 NA NA 14 TRBV27 TGTGCCAGCAGTTTATGGTCCCTGGAGGGGGAGCTGTTTTTT CASSLWSLEGELFF
TRBJ2-1 few TRBD2 13 TRBV25-1 TGTGCCAGCAGTGAGACTAGCGACAATGAGCAGTTCTTC CASSETSDNEQFF
TRBJ2-5 NA NA 14 TRBV2 TGTGCCAGCAGCCCGGGACCCTCCCAAGAGACCCAGTACTTC CASSPGPSQETQYF
TRBJ1-1 few NA 14 TRBV6-1 TGTGCCAGCAGATTTCAGGGGAGGGACACTGAAGCTTTCTTT CASRFQGRDTEAFF
TRBJ2-3 NA TRBD2 18 TRBV12-3/TRBV12-4 TGTGCCAGCAGTAAGGCGAAGGGACTAGCACTCGGCACAGATACGCAGTATTTT CASSKAKGLALGTDTQYF
TRBJ2-5 NA TRBD1 13 TRBV20-1 TGCAGTGCGAGAAGACAGGGCCAAGAGACCCAGTACTTC CSARRQGQETQYF
TRBJ2-3 NA NA 15 TRBV11-2 TGTGCCAGCAGCCCCGGACTCCAACACACAGATACGCAGTATTTT CASSPGLQHTDTQYF
TRBJ1-5 NA TRBD1 13 TRBV28 TGTGCCAGCAGAAAGACAGGGGATCAGCCCCAGCATTTT CASRKTGDQPQHF
TRBJ2-3 NA NA 13 TRBV29-1 TGCAGCGCCGGCGGGGTTGGTACAGATACGCAGTATTTT CSAGGVGTDTQYF
TRBJ2-2 NA NA 11 TRBV2 TGTGCCAGCCTAGCGACCGGGGAGCTGTTTTTT CASLATGELFF
TRBJ2-7 NA TRBD2 14 TRBV5-1 TGCGCCAGCAGCTGGGGGGGGAACACTTACGAGCAGTACTTC CASSWGGNTYEQYF
TRBJ1-2 few TRBD1 13 TRBV12-3/TRBV12-4 TGTGCCAGCAGCGACAGGGTAGGGTATGGCTACACCTTC CASSDRVGYGYTF
TRBJ2-7 NA TRBD1 14 TRBV2 TGTGCCAGCAATGTACCGGACAGGCCATACGAGCAGTACTTC CASNVPDRPYEQYF
TRBJ1-2 NA TRBD1 13 TRBV7-8 TGTGCCAGCAGCAGAGGACAGGGGAATGGCTACACCTTC CASSRGQGNGYTF
TRBJ2-3 NA NA 13 TRBV10-1 TGCGCCAGCAGTGAGCAGGGGACAGATACGCAGTATTTT CASSEQGTDTQYF
TRBJ2-5 NA NA 13 TRBV20-1 TGCAGTGCATTCGGACACCTACAAGAGACCCAGTACTTC CSAFGHLQETQYF
TRBJ1-6 few TRBD1 16 TRBV27 TGTGCCAGCAGTTCCTACCTCCGGGACAGAAATTCACCCCTCCACTTT CASSSYLRDRNSPLHF
TRBJ1-2 NA NA 16 TRBV2 TGTGCCAGCAGCACCCGAGGGACGGTAGCTAACTATGGCTACACCTTC CASSTRGTVANYGYTF